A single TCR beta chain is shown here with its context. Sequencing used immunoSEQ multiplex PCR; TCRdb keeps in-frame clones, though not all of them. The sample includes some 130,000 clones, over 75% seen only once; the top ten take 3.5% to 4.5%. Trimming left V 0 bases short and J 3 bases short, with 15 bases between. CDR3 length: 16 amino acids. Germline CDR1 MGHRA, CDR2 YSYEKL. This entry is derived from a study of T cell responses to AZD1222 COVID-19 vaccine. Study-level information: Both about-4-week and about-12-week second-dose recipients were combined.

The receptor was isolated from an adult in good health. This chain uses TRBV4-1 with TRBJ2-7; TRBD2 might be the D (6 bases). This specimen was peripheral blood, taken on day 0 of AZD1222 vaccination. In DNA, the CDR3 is TGCGCCAGCAGCCAAGATGAGGTAGCGGAGTACTACGAGCAGTACTTC. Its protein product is CASSQDEVAEYYEQYF.